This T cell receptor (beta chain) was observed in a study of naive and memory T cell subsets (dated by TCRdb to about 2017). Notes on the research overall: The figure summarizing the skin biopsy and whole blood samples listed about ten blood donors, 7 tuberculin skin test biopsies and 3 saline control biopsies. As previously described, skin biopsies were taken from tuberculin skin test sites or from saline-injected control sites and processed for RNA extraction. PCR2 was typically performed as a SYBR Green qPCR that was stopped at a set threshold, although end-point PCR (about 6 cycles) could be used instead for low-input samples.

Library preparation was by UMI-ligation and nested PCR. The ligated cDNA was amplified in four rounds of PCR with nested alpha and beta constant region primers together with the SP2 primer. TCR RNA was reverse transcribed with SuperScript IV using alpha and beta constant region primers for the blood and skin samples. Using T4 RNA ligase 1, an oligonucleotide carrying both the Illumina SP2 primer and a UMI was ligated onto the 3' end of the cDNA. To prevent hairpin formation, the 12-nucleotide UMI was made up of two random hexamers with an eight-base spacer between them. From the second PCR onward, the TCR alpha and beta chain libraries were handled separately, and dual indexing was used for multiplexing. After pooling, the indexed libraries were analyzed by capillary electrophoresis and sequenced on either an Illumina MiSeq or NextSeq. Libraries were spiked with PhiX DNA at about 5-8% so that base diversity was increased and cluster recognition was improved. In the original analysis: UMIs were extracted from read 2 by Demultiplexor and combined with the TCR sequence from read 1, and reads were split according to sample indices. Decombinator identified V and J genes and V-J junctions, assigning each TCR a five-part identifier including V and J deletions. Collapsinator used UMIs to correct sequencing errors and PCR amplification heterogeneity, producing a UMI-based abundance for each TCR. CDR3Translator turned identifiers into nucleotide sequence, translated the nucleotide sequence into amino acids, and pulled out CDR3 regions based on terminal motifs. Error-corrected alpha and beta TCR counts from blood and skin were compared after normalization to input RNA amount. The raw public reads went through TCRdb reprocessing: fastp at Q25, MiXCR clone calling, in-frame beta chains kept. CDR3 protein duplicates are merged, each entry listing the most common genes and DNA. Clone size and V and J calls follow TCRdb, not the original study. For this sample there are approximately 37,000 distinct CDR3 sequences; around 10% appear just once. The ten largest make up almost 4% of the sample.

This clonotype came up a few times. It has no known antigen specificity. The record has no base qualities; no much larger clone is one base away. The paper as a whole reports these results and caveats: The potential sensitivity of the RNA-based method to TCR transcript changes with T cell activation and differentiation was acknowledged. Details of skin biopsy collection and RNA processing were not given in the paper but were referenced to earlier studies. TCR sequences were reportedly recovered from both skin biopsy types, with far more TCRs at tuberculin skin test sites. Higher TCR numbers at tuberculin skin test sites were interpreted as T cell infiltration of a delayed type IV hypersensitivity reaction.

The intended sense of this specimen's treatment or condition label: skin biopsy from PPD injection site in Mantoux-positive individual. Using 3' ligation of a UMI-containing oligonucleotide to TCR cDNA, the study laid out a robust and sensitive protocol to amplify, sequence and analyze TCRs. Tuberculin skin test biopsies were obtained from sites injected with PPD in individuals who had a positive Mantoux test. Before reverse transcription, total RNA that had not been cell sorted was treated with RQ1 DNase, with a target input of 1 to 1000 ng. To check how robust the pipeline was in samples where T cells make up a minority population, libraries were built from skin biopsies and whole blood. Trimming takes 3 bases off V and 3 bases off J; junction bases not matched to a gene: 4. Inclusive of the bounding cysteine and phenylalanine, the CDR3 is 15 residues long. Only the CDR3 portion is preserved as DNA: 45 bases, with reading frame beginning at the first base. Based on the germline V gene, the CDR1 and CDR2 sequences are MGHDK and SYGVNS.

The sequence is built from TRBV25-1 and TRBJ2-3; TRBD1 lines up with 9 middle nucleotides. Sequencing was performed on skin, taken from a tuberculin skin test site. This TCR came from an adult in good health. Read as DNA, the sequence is TGTGCCAGCAGTGACTGGACAGGGGTTACAGATACGCAGTATTTT. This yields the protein CASSDWTGVTDTQYF.